This T cell receptor beta chain was found in a study of blood T cell repertoires in COVID-19. Whole-study context: Spain, Italy and the United States supplied samples that represented acute and convalescent COVID-19. Sources were T cells, B-cell-depleted T cells, or PBMCs; the material itself was cDNA or gDNA.

Germline CDR1 and CDR2: LGHDT and YNNKEL (reference sequence). The CDR3 loop spans 15 amino acids. Trimming removed 3 bases from V and 0 bases from J, with 9 bases in between. Original analysis: It was from reference gene primer amplification that nucleated cell counts were estimated. Sequenced by immunoSEQ multiplex PCR; TCRdb stores in-frame clones only, minus some. V and J calls and clone size are given by that table; D and trimming were obtained from the DNA. The table records around 250,000 clones, about 86% of them present only once. This TCR came from a man older than 75 with acute or convalescent COVID-19. The sample was peripheral blood. The chain carries TRBV3-1 (or the pseudogene TRBV3-2) and TRBJ2-1; a possible D gene is TRBD2 (6 bases). The CDR3 here is CASSQWGDSYNEQFF. The CDR3 coding sequence is TGTGCCAGCAGCCAGTGGGGGGACTCCTACAATGAGCAGTTCTTC.